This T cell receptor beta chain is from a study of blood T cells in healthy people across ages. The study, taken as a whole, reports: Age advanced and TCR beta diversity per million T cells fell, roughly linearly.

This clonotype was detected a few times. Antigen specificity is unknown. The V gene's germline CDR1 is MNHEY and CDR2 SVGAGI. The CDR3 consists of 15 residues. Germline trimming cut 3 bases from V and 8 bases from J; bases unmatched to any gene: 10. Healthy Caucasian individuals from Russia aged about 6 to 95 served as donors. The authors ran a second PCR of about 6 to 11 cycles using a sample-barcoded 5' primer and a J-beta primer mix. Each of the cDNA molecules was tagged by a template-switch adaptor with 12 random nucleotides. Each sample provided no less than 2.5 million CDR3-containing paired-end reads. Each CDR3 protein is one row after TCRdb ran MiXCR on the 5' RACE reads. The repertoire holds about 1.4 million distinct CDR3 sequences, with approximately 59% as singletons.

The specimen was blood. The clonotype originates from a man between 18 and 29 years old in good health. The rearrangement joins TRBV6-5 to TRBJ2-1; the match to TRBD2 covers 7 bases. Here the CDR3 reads CASSYMTSPTDEQFF. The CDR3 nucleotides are TGTGCCAGCAGTTATATGACTAGCCCTACGGATGAGCAGTTCTTC.